This TCR beta chain was sequenced in a study of blood T cell repertoires in COVID-19. Study-level background: Researchers got acute and convalescent COVID-19 samples from the United States, Italy and Spain.

Sequencing was performed with immunoSEQ multiplex PCR; in TCRdb, only in-frame clones are kept and a portion is missing. Of more than 200,000 clones in the sample, 88% are singletons; the top ten hold approximately 1.8%. Trimming left V 3 bases short and J 5 bases short, with 10 bases between. The CDR3 has 14 amino acids. CDR1 is KGHDR, CDR2 SFDVKD, per germline. Sequencing used peripheral blood. The genes are TRBV24-1 and TRBJ1-5; a weak D match, TRBD1 (5 bases). The receptor was derived from a man in his sixties or seventies with acute or convalescent COVID-19. DNA of the CDR3: TGTGCCACCAGTGATGGGGGGGAATATCAGCCCCAGCATTTT. This gives the protein CATSDGGEYQPQHF.